Listed here are 23 T cell receptor beta chains from one sample, sequenced in a study of cytomegalovirus exposure and HLA in healthy donors. Measured with immunoSEQ multiplex PCR; TCRdb has only the in-frame clones, and not every one. The profile shows some 120,000 clones, more than 70% of them singletons. Sequencing input: PBMCs. These TCRs come from a woman aged 25-40 years in good health and CMV-seronegative.

The rearrangement links TRBV4-3 to TRBJ2-2, with TRBD2 identical over 7 bases. The CDR3 contains 15 residues. The V gene's germline CDR1 is LGHNA and CDR2 YSLEER. V was clipped by 4 bases and J by 4 bases; unmatched bases: 6. In DNA, the CDR3 is TGCGCCAGCAGCCTCGGGACTAAGGGCACCGGGGAGCTGTTTTTT. Encoded protein: CASSLGTKGTGELFF.

The chain has TRBV6-5 and TRBJ2-7; possible D gene TRBD1, 5 bases. Trimming pared 4 bases from V and 0 bases from J, leaving 16 bases between. This CDR3 is built from 16 residues. Germline V CDR1 and CDR2: MNHEY, SVGAGI. The CDR3: CASSLAGALLSYEQYF. The CDR3 DNA reads as TGTGCCAGCAGTTTAGCTGGGGCTCTCCTCTCCTACGAGCAGTACTTC.

CDR3 loop: CASTSRTGHTWSNQPQHF. DNA for the CDR3: TGTGCCAGCACCAGTAGGACAGGCCACACCTGGAGCAATCAGCCCCAGCATTTT. The V and J genes are TRBV5-6 and TRBJ1-5; TRBD1 matches at 7 bases. Germline assignment: CDR1 SGHDT and CDR2 YYEEEE. With 6 bases clipped from V and 1 base from J, the junction kept 16 bases outside the gene matches. The CDR3 covers 18 residues.

The CDR3 nucleotides are TGTGCCAGTAGTTCGGACTTCCCATTGGGCGGCTACACCTTC. This sequence encodes CASSSDFPLGGYTF. The chain carries TRBV19 and TRBJ1-2; D is unclear. This CDR3 is built from 14 residues. V lost 5 bases and J 8 bases, leaving 18 bases between the germline ends. Germline V gives CDR1 LNHDA, CDR2 SQIVND (reference sequence).

The genes are TRBV4-1 and TRBJ2-7; TRBD2 aligns across 7 bases. The V gene's germline CDR1 is MGHRA and CDR2 YSYEKL. V lost 3 bases to trimming and J lost 4 bases; unmatched junction nucleotides: 3. The CDR3 sequence is 13 residues long. The CDR3 sequence is CASSQGGGYEQYF. Here the CDR3 DNA reads TGCGCCAGCAGCCAGGGCGGGGGTTACGAGCAGTACTTC.

This clone turned up a few times. V gene TRBV29-1 combines with J gene TRBJ1-3; no definite D call. This CDR3 region has 14 residues. CDR1 and CDR2 from the germline V gene are SQVTM and ANQGSEA. Trimming took 5 bases from V and 0 from J, leaving 11 bases between them. In nucleotides, the CDR3 is TGCAGCGTTATTAGCGGGTCCTCTGGAAACACCATATATTTT. It translates to CSVISGSSGNTIYF. The full variable domain, rest sourced from reference TRBV29-1 and TRBJ1-3, is SAVISQKPSRDICQRGTSLTIQCQVDSQVTMMFWYRQQPGQSLTLIATANQGSEATYESGFVIDKFPISRPNLTFSTLTVSNMSPEDSSIYLCSVISGSSGNTIYFGEGSWLTVV.

CDR3 sequence reads: CAWSGVDTDTQYF. The CDR3 DNA follows: TGTGCCTGGAGCGGGGTAGACACAGATACGCAGTATTTT. V and J are TRBV30 and TRBJ2-3; D may be TRBD2 (5 bases). V gave up 3 bases and J gave up 2 bases, with 9 bases separating them. The CDR3 is made up of 13 amino acids. Germline CDR1 reads GTSNPN; CDR2 reads SVGIG (reference sequence).

The V call is TRBV7-2, the J call TRBJ2-3; tentatively, D is TRBD2 (7 bases). The length of the CDR3 is 17 residues. The V end was cut by 3 bases, the J end by 0 bases, with 16 bases between. Per germline, CDR1 SGHTA and CDR2 FQGNSA. CDR3 DNA: TGTGCCAGCAGCTTGGGACTATGGGACACCAGCACAGATACGCAGTATTTT. It specifies CASSLGLWDTSTDTQYF.

The chain links TRBV4-2 to TRBJ2-7; 7 bases line up with TRBD1. The germline gives CDR1 LGHNA, CDR2 YNFKEQ. V gave up 4 bases and J gave up 5 bases; unmatched junction bases: 11. This CDR3 is built from 15 residues. The CDR3 DNA is TGTGCCAGCAGCCTCAAGACAGGGACCGAACACGAGCAGTACTTC. Protein product: CASSLKTGTEHEQYF.

This clone has at least ten counts. The chain combines TRBV6-1 with TRBJ1-2, with a tentative D call TRBD1 (5 bases). With 1 base removed from V and 6 bases from J, the gap between germline ends came to 12 bases. There are 14 residues in the CDR3. Germline CDR1 is MNHNS and CDR2 is SASEGT. The CDR3, as DNA: TGTGCCAGCAGTGAAGGTAGGGGAAGTGATGGCTACACCTTC. Protein product: CASSEGRGSDGYTF.

The V gene is TRBV19, the J gene TRBJ1-1; TRBD1 agrees at 7 bases. The CDR3 loop spans 15 amino acids. From germline, CDR1 is LNHDA and CDR2 SQIVND (reference sequence). With V trimmed by 6 bases and J by 8 bases, 15 bases remained unmatched. The CDR3, as DNA: TGTGCCAGTAGCCCGGACAGGCCACAATTGGGGGAAGCTTTCTTT. Protein product: CASSPDRPQLGEAFF.

The chain carries TRBV7-6 and TRBJ1-5, with D possibly matching TRBD1 (5 bases). Germline values: CDR1 SGHVS, CDR2 FNYEAQ. Trimming removed 2 bases at V and 3 bases at J, with 20 bases between. The length of the CDR3 is 18 residues. The CDR3 DNA sequence: TGTGCCAGCAGCTTAACCCCCCCCCGCGACAGTTCCAATCAGCCCCAGCATTTT. The encoded protein is CASSLTPPRDSSNQPQHF.

The V gene is TRBV5-1, the J gene TRBJ2-7, with 8 bases identical to TRBD2. This CDR3 contains 14 residues. Germline CDR1 SGHRS, CDR2 YFSETQ. After removal of 6 bases from V and 2 bases from J, the junction contained 7 bases not matched to a gene. CDR3 protein: CASTHSGATYEQYF. DNA of the CDR3: TGCGCCAGCACCCATAGCGGGGCTACCTACGAGCAGTACTTC.

The V and J genes are TRBV5-4 and TRBJ2-7; TRBD1 matches 8 bases. The V gene's germline CDR1 is SGHNT and CDR2 YYREEE (reference sequence). J was trimmed by 0 bases and V by 4 bases; bases with no gene match: 15. CDR3 length: 18 amino acids. The CDR3 nucleotides are TGTGCCAGCAGCATAAAAGCAACCAGGACAGGGCGCTCCTACGAGCAGTACTTC. Encoded protein: CASSIKATRTGRSYEQYF.

This clone was detected a few times. V gene TRBV28 combines with J gene TRBJ1-4; 10 nucleotides match TRBD1. This CDR3 has 14 amino acids. Unmatched junction bases numbered 6, after V lost 6 bases and J lost 8 bases. Germline V lookup: CDR1 MDHEN, CDR2 SYDVKM. The CDR3 region is CASRSTGGREKLFF. The CDR3 nucleotides read TGTGCCAGCAGATCGACAGGGGGCAGAGAAAAACTGTTTTTT.

This clone was detected only a few times. V and J are TRBV27 and TRBJ2-7; maybe TRBD2 (6 bases). The CDR3 consists of 12 residues. Germline V gene lookup returns CDR1 MNHEY and CDR2 SMNVEV (reference sequence). The ends were cut back, 7 bases at V and 5 bases at J, with 12 bases in the middle. This CDR3 is CASISGLNEQYF. The DNA for the CDR3 is TGTGCCAGCATATCGGGACTCAACGAGCAGTACTTC.

V and J are TRBV7-2 and TRBJ2-5; D remains unclear. This CDR3 has 13 amino acids. Trimming took off 3 bases at V and 9 bases at J, with 14 bases between the two ends. Germline V lookup: CDR1 SGHTA, CDR2 FQGNSA. CDR3 DNA sequence: TGTGCCAGCAGCTTGGCAGCCGAACGGGCCCAGTACTTC. It specifies CASSLAAERAQYF.

This clone was counted once. The genes are TRBV14 and TRBJ2-3; TRBD2 agrees at 10 bases. The CDR3 totals 17 residues. The ends lost 3 bases at V and 0 bases at J; junction bases unmatched: 6. Germline V gene sequence: CDR1 SGHDN, CDR2 FVKESK. The CDR3 here is CASSHDLAGASTDTQYF. DNA for the CDR3: TGTGCCAGCAGCCACGACCTAGCGGGGGCTAGCACAGATACGCAGTATTTT.

The V call is TRBV19, the J call TRBJ1-3; D may be TRBD1 (5 bases). V gave up 3 bases and J gave up 3 bases, with 24 bases separating them. Germline loops: CDR1 LNHDA, CDR2 SQIVND (reference sequence). The CDR3 spans 19 residues. CDR3 nucleotides: TGTGCCAGTAGTATGGCGGAACGGACGGGACTTCGTAGTGGAAACACCATATATTTT. This sequence encodes CASSMAERTGLRSGNTIYF. The whole variable domain, filled in from reference TRBV19 and TRBJ1-3, reads DGGITQSPKYLFRKEGQNVTLSCEQNLNHDAMYWYRQDPGQGLRLIYYSQIVNDFQKGDIAEGYSVSREKKESFPLTVTSAQKNPTAFYLCASSMAERTGLRSGNTIYFGEGSWLTVV.

The chain employs TRBV7-2 and TRBJ1-2, with 8 bases identical to TRBD1. The trim removed 2 bases at V and 0 bases at J, leaving 8 bases unmatched. The V gene's germline CDR1 is SGHTA and CDR2 FQGNSA. The CDR3 totals 17 residues. CDR3 bases: TGTGCCAGCAGCTTATGGGACAGGCCTAGTTCTAACTATGGCTACACCTTC. Translation gives CASSLWDRPSSNYGYTF.

This chain joins TRBV18 and TRBJ2-2; 8 bases are a match to TRBD1. CDR3 length equals 15 residues. Trimming took 5 bases from V and 1 from J; bases not matched to a gene: 3. The V gene's germline CDR1 is KGHSH and CDR2 LQKENI. CDR3 in DNA: TGTGCCAGCTCATCCGGGACAGGGAACACCGGGGAGCTGTTTTTT. Protein: CASSSGTGNTGELFF.

J is TRBJ1-3 and V is TRBV2; no clear D gene. The CDR3 loop spans 13 amino acids. Germline CDR1 is SNHLY and CDR2 is FYNNEI. Trimming took off 2 bases at V and 3 bases at J, with 5 bases between the two ends. CDR3 sequence reads: CASSEFLGNTIYF. Written as DNA, the CDR3 is TGTGCCAGCAGTGAATTCCTTGGAAACACCATATATTTT.

This clone has a handful of counts. This chain links TRBV2 with TRBJ1-2; no firm D call. CDR1 SNHLY and CDR2 FYNNEI come from the germline V gene. CDR3 size: 12 residues. V gave up 2 bases and J gave up 5 bases, with 6 bases separating them. The CDR3 nucleotides read TGTGCCAGCAGTGAACTGTATTATGGCTACACCTTC. It codes for CASSELYYGYTF.